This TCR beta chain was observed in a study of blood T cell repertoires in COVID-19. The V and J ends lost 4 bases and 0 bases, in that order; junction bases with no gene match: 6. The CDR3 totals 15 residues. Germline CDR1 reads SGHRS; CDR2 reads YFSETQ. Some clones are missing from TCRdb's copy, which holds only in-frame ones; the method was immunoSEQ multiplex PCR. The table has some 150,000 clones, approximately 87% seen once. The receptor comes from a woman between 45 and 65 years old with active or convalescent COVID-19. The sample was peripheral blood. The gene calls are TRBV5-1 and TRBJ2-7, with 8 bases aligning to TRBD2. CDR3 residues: CASSITSGPSYEQYF. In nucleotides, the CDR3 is TGCGCCAGCAGCATCACTAGCGGACCCTCCTACGAGCAGTACTTC.